This T cell receptor beta chain was profiled in a study of blood T cell repertoires in COVID-19. Study details: T cells, B-cell-depleted T cells, or PBMCs supplied cDNA or gDNA.

The study recruited people aged about 18 to 95 years across roughly 25 US areas. Among Cohort 3 donors, those recovered had two negative PCRs, clearance, or symptom resolution. Germline loops: CDR1 KGHSH, CDR2 LQKENI. V trimming: 3 bases; J trimming: 3 bases; junction bases outside the gene matches: 10. This CDR3 contains 16 residues. Source study methods: Amplification of reference gene primers was used by the study to estimate nucleated cell counts. Libraries were prepared by immunoSEQ multiplex PCR; TCRdb keeps only in-frame clonotypes and omits some of them. D and trimming come from the DNA, and the V and J calls and clone size come from that table. The data contain some 300,000 clones, roughly 89% of them singletons. The sample holds one count of this clone.

V is TRBV18 and J is TRBJ1-1; 7 bases line up with TRBD1. The sequence derives from a woman in her twenties or thirties who had recovered from COVID-19. Sequencing was performed on PBMCs or T cells enriched from blood (not recorded which). The DNA of the CDR3 is TGTGCCAGCTCACCGCGACAGGGTGGGTCGGACACTGAAGCTTTCTTT. Translation: CASSPRQGGSDTEAFF.